What follows are 25 T cell receptor beta chains derived from one specimen sequenced in a study of metastatic and nonmetastatic thyroid tumors. Each patient came to thyroid surgery without any prior treatment (of any kind). TCRdb re-analyzed the PCR reads through MiXCR. The sample has approximately 40,000 clones, 25% to 30% seen once. Sequenced sample: blood. Source of these receptors: a male donor with papillary thyroid cancer or a benign thyroid nodule (not recorded which). Some clones in this sample may be carry-over from other donors' samples.

This clone has a count of ten or more. V gene TRBV19 combines with J gene TRBJ2-1; no firm D call. Trimming shortened V by 4 bases and J by 5 bases, and 9 bases separated the two germline ends. This CDR3 has 13 amino acids. Looked up from germline, CDR1 is LNHDA and CDR2 is SQIVND (reference sequence). CDR3 protein: CASSTAPHNEQFF. For the CDR3, the DNA is TGTGCCAGTAGTACAGCCCCTCACAATGAGCAGTTCTTC. The full variable domain, in which reference TRBV19 and TRBJ2-1 provide the parts outside the CDR3, is DGGITQSPKYLFRKEGQNVTLSCEQNLNHDAMYWYRQDPGQGLRLIYYSQIVNDFQKGDIAEGYSVSREKKESFPLTVTSAQKNPTAFYLCASSTAPHNEQFFGPGTRLTVL.

Of note for this clone: Additional DNA sequences in this sample encode the identical CDR3. The chain employs TRBV5-1 and TRBJ2-7; 11 bases fit TRBD2. The germline V gene has CDR1 SGHRS and CDR2 YFSETQ. The CDR3 sequence is 18 residues long. Trimming at V came to 5 bases and at J to 7 bases, leaving 20 bases not matched to a gene. The CDR3 sequence is CASRLLTGGAGTSGEQYF. CDR3 DNA: TGCGCCAGCAGGCTCTTGACAGGGGGAGCCGGGACTAGCGGAGAGCAGTACTTC.

This clone was counted ten times or more. The chain recombines TRBV12-3 or TRBV12-4 with TRBJ1-2, with a possible D match to TRBD1 (5 bases). V lost 3 bases, J lost 3 bases, and 14 bases lay in between. The CDR3 has 15 amino acids. The CDR3 bases are TGTGCCAGCAGTTTTACCGGGATGGGGCACTATGGCTACACCTTC. It is translated as CASSFTGMGHYGYTF.

The chain recombines TRBV10-1 with TRBJ2-3; D uncertain. Germline assignment: CDR1 WNHNN and CDR2 SYGVQD (reference sequence). Trimming stripped 4 bases from V and 4 bases from J, with 15 bases between. The CDR3 spans 15 residues. The CDR3 is CASSVDFYGADTQYF. In DNA, the CDR3 is TGCGCCAGCAGTGTCGACTTTTATGGCGCAGATACGCAGTATTTT.

Sample share makes this clone medium-sized. The chain has TRBV6-1 and TRBJ2-2; D possibly matches TRBD1 or TRBD2 (5 bases each). V was trimmed by 4 bases and J by 4 bases, leaving 10 bases between them. Per germline, CDR1 MNHNS and CDR2 SASEGT. The CDR3 runs to 14 residues. The DNA for the CDR3 is TGTGCCAGCAGTGCCGGGACCACCACCGGGGAGCTGTTTTTT. It specifies CASSAGTTTGELFF.

The rearrangement links TRBV30 to TRBJ1-2; D call uncertain. The V gene lost 5 bases and the J gene lost 1 base, with 8 bases spanning the gap. The CDR3 has 12 amino acids. Germline CDR1 reads GTSNPN; CDR2 reads SVGIG (reference sequence). In DNA form, the CDR3 reads TGTGCCTGGTTAGCGGATAACTATGGCTACACCTTC. As protein: CAWLADNYGYTF.

The chain combines TRBV28 with TRBJ1-1; D is uncertain. This CDR3 is built from 15 residues. Trimming pared 10 bases from V and 3 bases from J, leaving 21 bases between. Germline-derived CDR1 and CDR2 are MDHEN and SYDVKM. The CDR3 nucleotides read TGTGCCACCAACCCCACTGGAGGTAGGGACACTGAAGCTTTCTTT. This translates into CATNPTGGRDTEAFF.

Notes on this clone: Mismatch with germline at one junction end may stem from a read error. The rearrangement uses TRBV6-5 and TRBJ1-1; a weak D match, TRBD1 (5 bases). The CDR3 consists of 14 residues. The V gene's germline CDR1 is MNHEY and CDR2 SVGAGI. The CDR3 DNA reads as TGTGCCAGCAGATCCTCGGCGGTGGGGACTGTAGCTTTCTTT. As protein: CASRSSAVGTVAFF.

As concerns this clone: Its ends do not fully match the called genes, so a read error is possible. J is TRBJ2-5 and V is TRBV5-5, with D possibly TRBD2 on 6 matching bases. Germline loops: CDR1 SGHKS, CDR2 YYEKEE (reference sequence). The CDR3 runs to 16 residues. The CDR3 region is CAISLAGSTARETHYF. The CDR3 DNA sequence: TGTGCCATCAGCTTGGCGGGGTCAACCGCACGGGAGACCCATTACTTC.

V gene TRBV18 combines with J gene TRBJ2-1; 9 bases agree with TRBD1. V lost 3 bases and J lost 7; bases outside the gene matches: 7. Germline values: CDR1 KGHSH, CDR2 LQKENI. The CDR3 is made up of 15 amino acids. CDR3 coding DNA: TGTGCCAGCTCACCCGGACAGGGGACTTTTAATGAGCAGTTCTTC. Translated, it gives CASSPGQGTFNEQFF.

This clone was counted ten times or more. The rearrangement joins TRBV20-1 to TRBJ2-1; D is ambiguous. In germline, CDR1 is DFQATT, CDR2 SNEGSKA (reference sequence). This CDR3 has 14 amino acids. The V end lost 0 bases, the J end lost 7 bases, and 13 bases lay between the germline ends. The CDR3, as DNA: TGCAGTGCTAGAGATCTCCAACTCGGGAATGAGCAGTTCTTC. It yields the protein CSARDLQLGNEQFF.

In its sample, this clone was seen many times. The rearrangement uses TRBV7-2 and TRBJ1-4; 7 bases agree with TRBD1. The junction had 6 bases not matched to a gene; V was cut back by 5 bases and J by 6 bases. The CDR3 length is 14 residues. In germline, CDR1 is SGHTA, CDR2 FQGNSA. CDR3 sequence: CASSTSGTDEKLFF. The CDR3 region has the DNA TGTGCCAGCAGCACTAGCGGGACAGATGAAAAACTGTTTTTT.

This clone was observed many times. The V and J genes are TRBV3-1 and TRBJ2-7; tentatively, D is TRBD2 (5 bases). The CDR3 covers 16 residues. Germline-derived CDR1 and CDR2 are LGHDT and YNNKEL (reference sequence). Trimming removed 4 bases from V and 4 bases from J, with 20 bases in between. CDR3 in DNA: TGTGCCAGCAGCCCCCAACCGGAATTAGCGAGGTACGAGCAGTACTTC. Amino acids: CASSPQPELARYEQYF.

The CDR3: CSASGLAGAGRQYF. The DNA for the CDR3 is TGCAGTGCCTCGGGACTAGCGGGAGCTGGCCGGCAGTATTTT. The chain combines TRBV20-1 with TRBJ2-3; 14 nucleotides agree with TRBD2. The J segment lost 11 bases and the V segment lost 6 bases, leaving 10 bases of the junction unmatched. CDR3 length: 14 amino acids. Germline lookup yields CDR1 DFQATT and CDR2 SNEGSKA (reference sequence).

By share, this clone ranks as medium-sized. The chain joins TRBV6-5 to TRBJ1-6; TRBD1 might be the D (5 bases). The CDR3 sequence is 18 residues long. Per germline, CDR1 MNHEY and CDR2 SVGAGI. Trimming removed 0 bases from V and 3 bases from J, with 15 bases in between. CDR3 sequence: CASSYSMGVGGYNSPLHF. The CDR3 DNA is TGTGCCAGCAGTTACTCGATGGGTGTCGGGGGCTATAATTCACCCCTCCACTTT.

There are many counts of this clone. This rearrangement joins TRBV5-8 to TRBJ2-7; D gene uncertain. The CDR3 covers 13 residues. The V gene's germline CDR1 is SGHTS and CDR2 YDEGEE. DNA for the CDR3: TGTGCTCAATACCCGCGTACCTTCCTCGAGCAGTACTTC. Its protein is CAQYPRTFLEQYF.

The chain joins TRBV6-1 to TRBJ2-3; 10 bases map to TRBD2. CDR3 length: 15 residues. CDR1 is MNHNS and CDR2 is SASEGT in the germline V gene. Germline trimming cut 4 bases from V and 6 bases from J; bases unmatched to any gene: 7. In nucleotides, the CDR3 is TGTGCCAGCAGTGGAGGGACTAGCGTGGGGGATACGCAGTATTTT. It encodes CASSGGTSVGDTQYF.

The chain couples TRBV7-8 to TRBJ2-7; 10 nucleotides align to TRBD1. Germline CDR1 SGHVS, CDR2 FQNEAQ. The trim removed 4 bases at V and 1 base at J, leaving 13 bases unmatched. The CDR3 has 18 residues. The CDR3 here is CASSSGTGALAPSYEQYF. CDR3 DNA sequence: TGTGCCAGCAGCTCCGGGACAGGGGCACTAGCGCCTTCCTACGAGCAGTACTTC.

This clone was detected many times. This chain joins TRBV24-1 and TRBJ2-5; D unresolved. The germline V and J ends were trimmed by 5 bases and 1 base, with 13 bases remaining between them. The CDR3 totals 15 residues. Looked up from germline, CDR1 is KGHDR and CDR2 is SFDVKD. The CDR3 bases are TGTGCCACCAGTGGAACAGACGAATCCCAAGAGACCCAGTACTTC. Translated, it gives CATSGTDESQETQYF.

The J gene is TRBJ1-6, the V gene TRBV5-1; 8 nucleotides align to TRBD1. After removal of 4 bases from V and 10 bases from J, the junction contained 10 bases not matched to a gene. The CDR3 is made up of 15 amino acids. The germline V gene has CDR1 SGHRS and CDR2 YFSETQ. CDR3: CASSPSGGSGSPLHF. CDR3 DNA sequence: TGCGCCAGCAGCCCATCAGGGGGCTCAGGATCACCCCTCCACTTT.

In this sample, this clone turned up many times. A much larger clone differs from this one at a single base, so this may be a read error. Here the CDR3 omits its conserved ending phenylalanine or tryptophan, so a read error is the likely source. The chain recombines TRBV5-1 with TRBJ1-2; D might be TRBD1 (5 bases). This CDR3 contains 13 residues. Germline values: CDR1 SGHRS, CDR2 YFSETQ. The V end lost 1 base, the J end lost 8 bases, and 12 bases lay between the germline ends. The CDR3 loop reads CASSLYMGEGYTL. The CDR3, as DNA: TGCGCCAGCAGCTTGTACATGGGGGAAGGCTACACCCTC.

As to this clone: A read error may produce the germline difference seen at one junction end. This sequence joins TRBV11-1 and TRBJ2-2; 7 bases map to TRBD1. Germline-derived CDR1 and CDR2 are SGHAT and FQDESV (reference sequence). This CDR3 is built from 18 residues. The CDR3 DNA follows: TGTGCCAGCAGCTTAGTAGGGCGACAGGGTAAGAACACCGTGGAGCTGTTTTTT. This encodes CASSLVGRQGKNTVELFF. The full variable domain, in which reference TRBV11-1 and TRBJ2-2 provide the parts outside the CDR3, is EAEVAQSPRYKITEKSQAVAFWCDPISGHATLYWYRQILGQGPELLVQFQDESVVDDSQLPKDRFSAERLKGVDSTLKIQPAELGDSAMYLCASSLVGRQGKNTVELFFGEGSRLTVL.

This clone was observed a single time. The rearrangement links TRBV4-1 to TRBJ2-7; 7 nucleotides agree with TRBD1. The germline V gene encodes CDR1 MGHRA and CDR2 YSYEKL. This CDR3 comprises 14 residues. J gave up 1 base and V 4 bases, and 4 bases lay outside the gene matches. Written as DNA, the CDR3 is TGCGCCAGCAGCCCGATGACAGGGTCCTACGAGCAGTACTTC. Translated, it gives CASSPMTGSYEQYF.

Regarding this clone: An end of the junction differs from the germline gene, which may be a read error. The chain employs TRBV5-1 and TRBJ2-3; no firm D call. Germline CDR1 and CDR2: SGHRS and YFSETQ. This CDR3 has 14 residues. The CDR3 region is CASSLGKSIDTQYF. The CDR3 nucleotides are TGCGCCAGCAGCTTGGGGAAGAGCATAGATACTCAGTATTTT. The whole variable domain, filled in from reference TRBV5-1 and TRBJ2-3, reads KAGVTQTPRYLIKTRGQQVTLSCSPISGHRSVSWYQQTPGQGLQFLFEYFSETQRNKGNFPGRFSGRQFSNSRSEMNVSTLELGDSALYLCASSLGKSIDTQYFGPGTRLTVL.

This chain uses TRBV7-3 with TRBJ2-3; 10 bases map to TRBD1. The length of the CDR3 is 14 residues. Germline assignment: CDR1 SGHTA and CDR2 FQGTGA. Trimming took 5 bases from V and 6 from J; bases not matched to a gene: 5. The CDR3 sequence: CASSRDRGVDTQYF. DNA for the CDR3: TGTGCCAGCAGCCGGGACAGGGGAGTCGATACGCAGTATTTT.